Shown below are 9 T cell receptor beta chains from a single sample sequenced in a study of regulatory T cells in long-lasting Graves disease. Time point given: newly diagnosed GD, antithyroid drugs for less than 3 months. The TCR library used RNA extracted from PBMCs. Construction of TCR beta libraries relied on iRepertoire HTBI primers and on Arm-PCR targeting CDR3 regions. Via MiXCR, TCRdb re-called the multiplex PCR reads, giving one row per CDR3 protein. The data contain over 350,000 distinct CDR3 sequences, over 12% of them singletons. The sample was also reused in another study, on T cells in Graves' hyperthyroidism and ophthalmopathy.

The sequenced sample was peripheral blood mononuclear cells (PBMCs), obtained at new diagnosis, from a patient treated with antithyroid drugs. The source is a woman aged 40 to 50 with Graves disease.

This clonotype was recorded at least ten times. The chain uses TRBV3-1 and TRBJ1-4, with 8 bases lining up with TRBD1. CDR1 is LGHDT, CDR2 YNNKEL, per germline (reference sequence). V was clipped by 4 bases and J by 5 bases; unmatched bases: 6. The CDR3 loop spans 15 amino acids. CDR3 bases: TGTGCCAGCAGCCGCGGACAGGGTAGAAATGAAAAACTGTTTTTT. This sequence encodes CASSRGQGRNEKLFF.

This clonotype has a handful of counts. V gene TRBV4-1 combines with J gene TRBJ1-3; a possible D gene is TRBD1 (5 bases). CDR1 and CDR2 from the germline V gene are MGHRA and YSYEKL. V was trimmed by 0 bases and J by 4 bases, leaving 13 bases between them. The CDR3 sequence is 16 residues long. CDR3 residues: CASSQDNPGSGNTIYF. Here the CDR3 DNA reads TGCGCCAGCAGCCAAGATAACCCAGGGTCCGGAAACACCATATATTTT.

This clonotype was counted many times. The genes are TRBV27 and TRBJ2-7; 10 bases agree with TRBD2. CDR1 MNHEY and CDR2 SMNVEV come from the germline V gene (reference sequence). Trimming removed 0 bases from V and 3 bases from J; junction bases left unmatched: 5. There are 16 residues in the CDR3. The chain's CDR3 is CASSLSGLAGVYEQYF. In DNA form, the CDR3 reads TGTGCCAGCAGTTTATCGGGGCTAGCGGGAGTCTACGAGCAGTACTTC.

This clonotype has a handful of counts. The chain links TRBV27 to TRBJ2-5; TRBD1 is a possible D gene (6 bases). Germline assignment: CDR1 MNHEY and CDR2 SMNVEV (reference sequence). V was cut by 6 bases and J by 7 bases, with 21 bases left in between. The CDR3 sequence is 15 residues long. The CDR3 DNA reads TGTGCCAGCAGGAGGCAGGGACAAGGGCTTGGGACCCAGTACTTC. Translating gives CASRRQGQGLGTQYF.

This clonotype has a count of ten or more. This rearrangement joins TRBV20-1 to TRBJ2-2; no clear D gene. The CDR3 is made up of 13 amino acids. V was pared by 5 bases and J by 1 base, with 8 bases between. The V gene's germline CDR1 is DFQATT and CDR2 SNEGSKA (reference sequence). CDR3 nucleotides: TGCAGTGCTCTGGCGGTGAACACCGGGGAGCTGTTTTTT. This codes for CSALAVNTGELFF.

This clonotype showed up many times. The chain carries TRBV11-2 and TRBJ2-3, with TRBD2 matching 11 bases. The CDR3 spans 16 residues. Germline assignment: CDR1 SGHAT and CDR2 FQNNGV. J gave up 3 bases and V 5 bases, and 7 bases lay outside the gene matches. The CDR3 DNA follows: TGTGCCAGCAGCCAACCTACTAGCGGGAGTACAGATACGCAGTATTTT. Its protein product is CASSQPTSGSTDTQYF. The full variable domain, rest sourced from reference TRBV11-2 and TRBJ2-3, is EAGVAQSPRYKIIEKRQSVAFWCNPISGHATLYWYQQILGQGPKLLIQFQNNGVVDDSQLPKDRFSAERLKGVDSTLKIQPAKLEDSAVYLCASSQPTSGSTDTQYFGPGTRLTVL.

The V call is TRBV4-2, the J call TRBJ2-7; D uncertain. Trimming removed 4 bases from V and 6 bases from J, with 13 bases in between. The germline V gene encodes CDR1 LGHNA and CDR2 YNFKEQ. This CDR3 spans 13 amino acids. Written as DNA, the CDR3 is TGTGCCAGCAGCCCCGGGTTAGGGTCCGAGCAGTACTTC. Translating it yields CASSPGLGSEQYF.

This chain links TRBV20-1 with TRBJ2-1; the D gene is possibly TRBD2 (6 bases). There are 14 residues in the CDR3. Deletions cut 7 bases from V and 4 bases from J, with 17 bases between. Germline-derived CDR1 and CDR2 are DFQATT and SNEGSKA (reference sequence). CDR3 sequence (DNA): TGCAGTGATCCCCGGGGGAACTTATACAATGAGCAGTTCTTC. It translates to CSDPRGNLYNEQFF.

This clonotype has a count of ten or more. The chain uses TRBV18 and TRBJ2-2; 7 nucleotides match TRBD1. CDR3 size: 16 residues. Per germline, CDR1 KGHSH and CDR2 LQKENI. With 2 bases clipped from V and 0 bases from J, the junction kept 3 bases outside the gene matches. The CDR3, as DNA: TGTGCCAGCTCACCAGGACAGGCCTCGAACACCGGGGAGCTGTTTTTT. Protein: CASSPGQASNTGELFF.